One and the same sample provided the 12 T cell receptor beta chains below, sequenced in a study of technical replicates of blood from several donors. The table came from immunoSEQ multiplex PCR; TCRdb's copy has only in-frame clones and leaves some out. The repertoire consists of about 59,000 clones, with over 85% occurring once and the leading ten covering approximately 4%. Specimen: PBMCs. Source of these receptors: a human donor in good health. Some clones in this sample may be carry-over from other donors' samples.

The rearrangement joins TRBV6-6 to TRBJ2-7, with TRBD1 matching 9 bases. Trimming cost V 2 bases and J 1 base; bases outside gene matches: 3. This CDR3 spans 15 amino acids. The germline V gene has CDR1 MNHNY and CDR2 SVGAGI (reference sequence). The CDR3 bases are TGTGCCAGCAGTTACGGGGGACAGGGTTCCTACGAGCAGTACTTC. Its translation: CASSYGGQGSYEQYF.

The V and J genes are TRBV27 and TRBJ1-2; TRBD1 is a possible D gene (5 bases). The CDR3 length is 15 residues. The ends were cut back, 0 bases at V and 4 bases at J, with 12 bases in the middle. The germline V gene encodes CDR1 MNHEY and CDR2 SMNVEV (reference sequence). The DNA for the CDR3 is TGTGCCAGCAGTTTATCTCGGCAGGGTGGCTATGGCTACACCTTC. Encoded protein: CASSLSRQGGYGYTF.

V is TRBV28 and J is TRBJ1-1; 9 bases line up with TRBD1. J gave up 5 bases and V 5 bases, and 3 bases lay outside the gene matches. The germline CDR1 and CDR2 sequences are MDHEN and SYDVKM. The CDR3 sequence is 13 residues long. DNA of the CDR3: TGTGCCAGCAGTCGGACAGGGGTGACTGAAGCTTTCTTT. Its protein is CASSRTGVTEAFF.

This clone appeared a single time. The rearrangement uses TRBV7-3 and TRBJ2-7, with 8 bases fitting TRBD2. Germline V CDR1 and CDR2: SGHTA, FQGTGA. The CDR3 runs to 13 residues. The junction had 5 bases not matched to a gene; V was cut back by 4 bases and J by 6 bases. The CDR3, as DNA: TGTGCCAGCAGCTCCGGGAGGGGCGGCGAGCAGTACTTC. As protein: CASSSGRGGEQYF.

This chain links TRBV14 with TRBJ2-1, with 8 bases that match TRBD2. Losses at the gene ends were 0 bases for V and 7 bases for J; bases not matched to a gene: 5. The CDR3 loop spans 15 amino acids. Germline CDR1 and CDR2: SGHDN and FVKESK. In DNA, the CDR3 is TGTGCCAGCAGCCAAGAGGGGAGCGGGAGAAATGAGCAGTTCTTC. It yields the protein CASSQEGSGRNEQFF.

V usage is TRBV6-6 and J usage is TRBJ2-7; TRBD1 might be the D (6 bases). This CDR3 is built from 15 residues. Trimming left V 2 bases short and J 1 base short, with 12 bases between. Per the germline V gene, CDR1 is MNHNY and CDR2 is SVGAGI (reference sequence). CDR3 protein: CASSYPGQSSYEQYF. CDR3 in DNA: TGTGCCAGCAGTTACCCCGGACAGTCTTCCTACGAGCAGTACTTC.

This rearrangement joins TRBV7-2 to TRBJ1-5, with a tentative D call TRBD1 (5 bases). In germline, CDR1 is SGHTA, CDR2 FQGNSA. Trimming stripped 5 bases from V and 7 bases from J, with 12 bases between. The CDR3 is made up of 13 amino acids. The CDR3 region has the DNA TGTGCCAGCAGCCCACAGGTTAGGCAGCCCCAGCATTTT. It specifies CASSPQVRQPQHF.

The chain couples TRBV27 to TRBJ2-7; 7 bases are a match to TRBD1. Germline V lookup: CDR1 MNHEY, CDR2 SMNVEV (reference sequence). The V gene end was trimmed by 7 bases and the J gene end by 4 bases; junction bases not matched to a gene: 10. This CDR3 is 14 amino acids long. CDR3 sequence reads: CASTPAGGGYEQYF. The CDR3, as DNA: TGTGCCAGCACCCCGGCAGGGGGTGGATACGAGCAGTACTTC.

Only a few counts were recorded for this clone. The chain links TRBV5-1 to TRBJ2-7; 12 nucleotides match TRBD2. V trimming: 0 bases; J trimming: 6 bases; junction bases outside the gene matches: 7. The CDR3 has 16 residues. Germline CDR1 SGHRS, CDR2 YFSETQ. The CDR3 DNA follows: TGCGCCAGCAGCTTGGGGAGACTAGCGGGGGCCACCGAGCAGTACTTC. Protein: CASSLGRLAGATEQYF.

The V and J genes are TRBV2 and TRBJ2-1; D might be TRBD2 (5 bases). CDR3 length: 11 residues. Germline V gives CDR1 SNHLY, CDR2 FYNNEI. V gave up 5 bases and J gave up 10 bases, with 9 bases separating them. In nucleotides, the CDR3 is TGTGCCAGCAGTTGGTGGGAGGAGCAGTTCTTC. Amino acid sequence: CASSWWEEQFF.

The rearrangement uses TRBV6-1 and TRBJ2-5; D not certain. V was clipped by 6 bases and J by 4 bases, with 15 bases between them. Germline loops: CDR1 MNHNS, CDR2 SASEGT. This CDR3 contains 14 residues. In nucleotides, the CDR3 is TGTGCCAGCAGGGCAACCGGGTCCCGAGAGACCCAGTACTTC. It codes for CASRATGSRETQYF.

This clone appeared once. The chain uses TRBV2 and TRBJ1-2, with D possibly matching TRBD1 (6 bases). CDR1 and CDR2 from the germline V gene are SNHLY and FYNNEI. V gave up 7 bases and J gave up 2 bases, with 14 bases separating them. This CDR3 spans 14 amino acids. CDR3 in DNA: TGTGCCAGCAATCCCGACAGGACCAACTATGGCTACACCTTC. It yields the protein CASNPDRTNYGYTF.